This T cell receptor beta chain is drawn from a study of cytomegalovirus exposure and HLA in healthy donors. Overall study: The early release's HLA-typed donors yielded 70 million to 85 million unique TCRs.

CDR3 length equals 15 residues. The germline V gene has CDR1 SEHNR and CDR2 FQNEAQ (reference sequence). Study conclusions and caveats: Reports credit the classifier with highly specific, highly sensitive diagnosis of cytomegalovirus status. It was 150 to 200 TCR beta chains that were listed as cytomegalovirus-associated.

Both 60 Vbeta primers and 13 Jbeta primers went into the PCR. The assay was immunoSEQ multiplex PCR, and TCRdb's table has in-frame clones only and misses some. The sample contains 95,000 to 100,000 clones, 76% of which appear only once. Notes on this clone: Its antigen is not identified. The junction departs from germline at one end; a sequencing error may be responsible.

Source material: PBMCs. The chain carries TRBV7-9 and TRBJ1-2; D gene unclear. The TCR comes from a middle-aged man in good health and CMV-seronegative. CDR3 residues: CASNSPVDGDYGHTF. In DNA form, the CDR3 reads TGTGCCAGCAACTCACCAGTGGACGGTGACTATGGCCACACCTTC.